Shown below are 20 T cell receptor beta chains from a single sample sequenced in a study of Graves' ophthalmopathy and Graves' hyperthyroidism. CDR3 regions of TCR beta were amplified from RNA transcripts. RT-PCR was first run with HTBI primers, then multiplex PCR in a second round. Each CDR3 protein gets one entry after TCRdb re-called the multiplex PCR reads with MiXCR. The data contain 200,000 to 250,000 distinct CDR3 sequences, about a fifth of them singletons. The sample taken for sequencing was peripheral blood. The origin of the receptors is a woman aged 45-65 years with Graves' ophthalmopathy.

This clonotype was detected ten times or more. The V call is TRBV29-1, the J call TRBJ1-1; the D gene is possibly TRBD1 (6 bases). The CDR3 runs 10 residues. From germline, CDR1 is SQVTM and CDR2 ANQGSEA. With 3 bases removed from V and 10 bases from J, the gap between germline ends came to 9 bases. The CDR3 nucleotides read TGCAGCGTTGACGGGGGCGCAGCTTTCTTT. Translating it yields CSVDGGAAFF.

A few counts support this clonotype. The chain has TRBV14 and TRBJ2-7; 7 nucleotides line up with TRBD1. The CDR3 has 15 residues. The V and J ends lost 0 bases and 7 bases, in that order; junction bases with no gene match: 9. Germline V lookup: CDR1 SGHDN, CDR2 FVKESK. CDR3 DNA: TGTGCCAGCAGCCAAGAAGACAGGGCCTTAGGGGAGCAGTACTTC. As protein: CASSQEDRALGEQYF. The complete variable domain, with remaining parts taken from reference TRBV14 and TRBJ2-7, reads EAGVTQFPSHSVIEKGQTVTLRCDPISGHDNLYWYRRVMGKEIKFLLHFVKESKQDESGMPNNRFLAERTGGTYSTLKVQPAELEDSGVYFCASSQEDRALGEQYFGPGTRLTVT.

This chain connects TRBV6-2 or TRBV6-3 to TRBJ2-4; 8 nucleotides line up with TRBD2. The length of the CDR3 is 12 residues. The V and J ends lost 4 bases and 10 bases, in that order; junction bases with no gene match: 3. The germline gives CDR1 MNHEY, CDR2 SVGEGT. The CDR3 loop reads CASSSGGGIQYF. The CDR3 DNA follows: TGTGCCAGCAGTTCGGGGGGGGGGATTCAGTACTTC.

A remark on this clonotype: A much larger clone lies a single base off, so this may be a read error. V and J are TRBV11-1 and TRBJ2-5, with D possibly matching TRBD1 (7 bases). From germline, CDR1 is SGHAT and CDR2 FQDESV (reference sequence). The CDR3 runs to 21 residues. In nucleotides, the CDR3 is TGTGCCAGCATCTTAGTTCTCACCACGCGGGACAGCAACACACGAACGGGGACCCAGTACTTC. Residues: CASILVLTTRDSNTRTGTQYF.

This chain connects TRBV9 to TRBJ2-7; D possibly matches TRBD1 or TRBD2 (5 bases each). The V end was cut by 4 bases, the J end by 6 bases, with 17 bases between. The CDR3 runs to 14 residues. Looked up from germline, CDR1 is SGDLS and CDR2 is YYNGEE. As DNA, the CDR3 is TGTGCCAGCAGCCAACGAGGGGCGGCCTCCGAGCAGTACTTC. This gives the protein CASSQRGAASEQYF.

The CDR3: CASSQRTGGQETQYF. The CDR3 DNA follows: TGTGCCAGCAGCCAAAGGACAGGCGGACAAGAGACCCAGTACTTC. V gene TRBV6-2 or TRBV6-3 combines with J gene TRBJ2-5, with TRBD1 identical over 7 bases. Germline CDR1 and CDR2: MNHEY and SVGEGT. The V segment lost 6 bases and the J segment 2 bases; nucleotides outside the gene matches: 9. The CDR3 covers 15 residues.

This clonotype showed up just a few times. V usage is TRBV27 and J usage is TRBJ2-7; TRBD2 agrees at 7 bases. V dropped 3 bases and J dropped 5; count of bases not matched to a gene: 4. Germline values: CDR1 MNHEY, CDR2 SMNVEV (reference sequence). The CDR3 loop spans 13 amino acids. CDR3 DNA: TGTGCCAGCAGTTTCGGGGGGTTCAACGAGCAGTACTTC. Its protein is CASSFGGFNEQYF.

This clonotype appeared many times. The V call is TRBV12-5, the J call TRBJ2-2; 8 positions agree with TRBD2. The CDR3 is made up of 21 amino acids. With V trimmed by 2 bases and J by 0 bases, 17 bases remained unmatched. The V gene's germline CDR1 is LGHNT and CDR2 FRNRAP. The CDR3 is CASGLNHRGEGAGANTGELFF. In nucleotides, the CDR3 is TGTGCTAGTGGTTTGAACCACCGGGGAGAGGGAGCGGGAGCGAACACCGGGGAGCTGTTTTTT.

This clonotype was picked up a small number of times. The chain links TRBV3-1 to TRBJ2-7, with a tentative D call TRBD2 (6 bases). Deletions cut 0 bases from V and 0 bases from J, with 12 bases between. The germline V gene encodes CDR1 LGHDT and CDR2 YNNKEL (reference sequence). The CDR3 is 16 residues long. The CDR3 sequence is CASSQDRGVPSYEQYF. Here the CDR3 DNA reads TGTGCCAGCAGCCAAGATCGCGGGGTCCCCTCCTACGAGCAGTACTTC.

This clonotype was recorded at least ten times. V is TRBV11-2 and J is TRBJ1-2; D may be TRBD1 (6 bases). The CDR3 consists of 17 residues. Between the trimmed V and J ends, which lost 1 base and 3 bases, there was a span of 18 bases. Per the germline V gene, CDR1 is SGHAT and CDR2 is FQNNGV. This CDR3 reads CASSLVDRPRGYYGYTF. CDR3 nucleotides: TGTGCCAGCAGCTTAGTCGACAGGCCTCGAGGGTACTATGGCTACACCTTC.

This clonotype showed up many times. V is TRBV7-2 and J is TRBJ2-5, with TRBD2 identical over 14 bases. The CDR3 has 15 residues. CDR1 and CDR2 from the germline V gene are SGHTA and FQGNSA. Unmatched junction bases numbered 8, after V lost 5 bases and J lost 9 bases. CDR3 amino acids: CASSKGLAGERAQYF. The DNA for the CDR3 is TGTGCCAGCAGCAAGGGACTAGCGGGGGAACGGGCCCAGTACTTC. The variable domain in full, completed from reference TRBV7-2 and TRBJ2-5, reads GAGVSQSPSNKVTEKGKDVELRCDPISGHTALYWYRQSLGQGLEFLIYFQGNSAPDKSGLPSDRFSAERTGGSVSTLTIQRTQQEDSAVYLCASSKGLAGERAQYFGPGTRLLVL.

This clonotype was detected many times. This rearrangement joins TRBV20-1 to TRBJ2-5, with 11 bases that match TRBD2. With 5 bases clipped from V and 7 bases from J, the junction kept 12 bases outside the gene matches. Germline CDR1 is DFQATT and CDR2 is SNEGSKA (reference sequence). The CDR3 consists of 15 residues. The CDR3 reads CSASVAGGFLGTQYF. CDR3 DNA: TGCAGTGCTTCCGTAGCGGGAGGGTTCTTGGGGACCCAGTACTTC.

This clonotype occurred many times. This chain joins TRBV6-5 and TRBJ2-7, with no clear D. Germline lookup yields CDR1 MNHEY and CDR2 SVGAGI. V gave up 4 bases and J gave up 3 bases, with 10 bases separating them. The CDR3 contains 13 residues. The CDR3 sequence is CASSSNSLYEQYF. In DNA, the CDR3 is TGTGCCAGCAGTTCTAATAGCCTCTACGAGCAGTACTTC.

This clonotype was counted ten times or more. This rearrangement joins TRBV7-2 to TRBJ2-7; the D gene is possibly TRBD2 (5 bases). From germline, CDR1 is SGHTA and CDR2 FQGNSA. Trimming took off 4 bases at V and 7 bases at J, with 17 bases between the two ends. The CDR3 consists of 14 residues. Here the CDR3 reads CASSSRDGLGEQYF. CDR3 nucleotides: TGTGCCAGCAGCTCCCGGGATGGCCTAGGGGAGCAGTACTTC.

This clonotype was counted at least ten times. The chain is built from TRBV19 and TRBJ1-5, with TRBD1 matching 8 bases. CDR3 length equals 15 residues. Germline V lookup: CDR1 LNHDA, CDR2 SQIVND (reference sequence). V dropped 6 bases and J dropped 3; count of bases not matched to a gene: 7. The CDR3: CASRTGTGANQPQHF. The CDR3 bases are TGTGCCAGTAGAACCGGGACAGGCGCCAATCAGCCCCAGCATTTT.

The chain joins TRBV28 to TRBJ1-2; the match to TRBD1 covers 10 bases. Looked up from germline, CDR1 is MDHEN and CDR2 is SYDVKM. This CDR3 spans 15 amino acids. Trimming removed 4 bases from V and 5 bases from J; junction bases left unmatched: 7. Written as DNA, the CDR3 is TGTGCCAGCAGTTCCGCGGACAGGGGGAAGTATGGCTACACCTTC. This codes for CASSSADRGKYGYTF.

The J gene is TRBJ2-3, the V gene TRBV30; weak D call: TRBD2 (7 bases). CDR3 size: 15 residues. V was trimmed by 2 bases and J by 2 bases, leaving 14 bases between them. Germline lookup yields CDR1 GTSNPN and CDR2 SVGIG (reference sequence). Written as DNA, the CDR3 is TGTGCCTGGAGTATGGGGGGGCAACCCACAGATACGCAGTATTTT. Translating it yields CAWSMGGQPTDTQYF. Full variable domain (remainder filled in from reference TRBV30 and TRBJ2-3): SQTIHQWPATLVQPVGSPLSLECTVEGTSNPNLYWYRQAAGRGLQLLFYSVGIGQISSEVPQNLSASRPQDRQFILSSKKLLLSDSGFYLCAWSMGGQPTDTQYFGPGTRLTVL.

This clonotype was seen a handful of times. This CDR3 is CASSFGTGGYGYTF. The CDR3 DNA reads TGTGCCAGCAGTTTTGGAACAGGGGGCTATGGCTACACCTTC. The gene calls are TRBV28 and TRBJ1-2; 8 bases map to TRBD1. The CDR3 covers 14 residues. The V and J ends lost 3 bases and 4 bases, in that order; junction bases with no gene match: 4. Per germline, CDR1 MDHEN and CDR2 SYDVKM.

This clonotype has a count of ten or more. The gene calls are TRBV7-9 and TRBJ2-5, with a possible D match to TRBD2 (7 bases). With 8 bases removed from V and 1 base from J, the gap between germline ends came to 14 bases. CDR3 length: 14 residues. The germline V gene has CDR1 SEHNR and CDR2 FQNEAQ (reference sequence). The CDR3 loop is CASGSGGPQETQYF. The CDR3 DNA follows: TGTGCCAGCGGTTCGGGGGGCCCCCAAGAGACCCAGTACTTC.

The genes are TRBV7-8 and TRBJ1-6; no firm D call. The CDR3 runs 14 residues. Germline values: CDR1 SGHVS, CDR2 FQNEAQ. Trimming took off 1 base at V and 8 bases at J, with 9 bases between the two ends. The CDR3 DNA reads as TGTGCCAGCAGCTTAGTTGACTGGGATTCACCCCTCCACTTT. Translation: CASSLVDWDSPLHF.